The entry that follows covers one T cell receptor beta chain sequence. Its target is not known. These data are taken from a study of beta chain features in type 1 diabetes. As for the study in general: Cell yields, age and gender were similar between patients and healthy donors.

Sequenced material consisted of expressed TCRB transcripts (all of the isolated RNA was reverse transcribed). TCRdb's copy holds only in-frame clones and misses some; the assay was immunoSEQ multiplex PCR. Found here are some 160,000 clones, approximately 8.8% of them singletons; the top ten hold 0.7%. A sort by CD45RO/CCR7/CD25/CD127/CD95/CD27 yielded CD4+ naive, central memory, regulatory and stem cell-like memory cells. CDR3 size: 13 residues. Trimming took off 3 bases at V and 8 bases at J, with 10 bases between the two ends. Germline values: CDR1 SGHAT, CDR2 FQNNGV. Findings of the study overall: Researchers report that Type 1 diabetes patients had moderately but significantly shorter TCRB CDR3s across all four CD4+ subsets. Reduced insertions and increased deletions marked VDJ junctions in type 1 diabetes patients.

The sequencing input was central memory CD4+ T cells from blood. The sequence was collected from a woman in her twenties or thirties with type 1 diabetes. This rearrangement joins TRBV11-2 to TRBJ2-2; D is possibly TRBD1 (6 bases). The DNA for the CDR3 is TGTGCCAGCAGCTTCCAGGGGTCGGGGGAGCTGTTTTTT. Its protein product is CASSFQGSGELFF.